A selection of T cell receptor beta chains follows, all from one sample in a study of control samples from healthy donors and cancer patients. Using immunoSEQ multiplex PCR, the repertoire was profiled, and TCRdb retains in-frame clones only, with some absent. The repertoire holds some 150,000 clones, about 89% seen once, with approximately 6.8% in the top ten. The source material was blood. Receptors were obtained from a man aged 18-30 years in good health. Each CDR3 is given with its conserved first and last residue.

j_gene | v_gene | CDR3aa
TRBJ2-1 | TRBV28 | CASSFEVLAGGPIGVEQFF
TRBJ2-7 | TRBV5-6 | CASSYDRSYEQYF
TRBJ2-7 | TRBV7-9 | CASSLSATGFTSYEQYF
TRBJ1-4 | TRBV19 | CASTGDRSREKLFF
TRBJ1-4 | TRBV21-1 | CASSKVALFSGRYEKLFF
TRBJ2-7 | TRBV5-6 | CASSLGLLAYEQYF
TRBJ1-4 | TRBV5-6 | CASGMGPGNEKLFF
TRBJ2-7 | TRBV11-2 | CASSPRGSGGIGYEQYF
TRBJ2-1 | TRBV4-1 | CASSQDTGRDEQFF
TRBJ2-5 | TRBV2 | CAREQGPGETQYF
TRBJ1-1 | TRBV27 | CASSLLWDRGMNTEAFF
TRBJ1-2 | TRBV30 | CAWSAGEGSGYTF